The source of this T cell receptor beta chain is a study of blood T cell repertoires in COVID-19. At the level of the study: Acute-phase and convalescent COVID-19 samples originated in the United States, Italy and Spain.

This clone showed up just a few times. Germline CDR1 LNHNV, CDR2 YYDKDF (reference sequence). V was cut by 4 bases and J by 7 bases, with 22 bases left in between. CDR3 length equals 16 residues. Exposed participants came across a COVID-19 case within 2 weeks before study entry. In the authors' workflow: How many nucleated cells were present was estimated from reference gene primer amplification. The protocol was immunoSEQ multiplex PCR, while the TCRdb copy is restricted to in-frame clones and leaves out a portion. V and J calls and clone size come straight from that table; D and trimming were deduced from the DNA. The sample records 250,000 to 400,000 clones, roughly 85% being singletons.

The sequence was obtained from a woman in her twenties or thirties who had been exposed to COVID-19. Sequenced material: PBMCs or T cells enriched from blood (not recorded which). The J gene is TRBJ1-1, the V gene TRBV15; a possible D gene is TRBD1 (5 bases). CDR3 nucleotide sequence: TGTGCCACCAGCATCAATCGACCGCCCCGGGGGTTTGAAGCTTTCTTT. Translated: CATSINRPPRGFEAFF.